These T cell receptor beta chains were read from a single sample in a study of neurological immune-mediated disorders. TCRdb used MiXCR to reprocess the 5' RACE reads, holding one entry per CDR3 protein. The table shows about 55,000 distinct CDR3 sequences, with about 4% occurring only once. Sequenced: PBMCs. These receptor sequences come from a man between 50 and 59 years old with multiple sclerosis. CDR3s leave out the opening cysteine and the closing phenylalanine or tryptophan. The order of the fields is V gene, CDR3 protein.

TRBV5-1 ASSTAPWRDTEAF
TRBV20-1 SARAPPTSTDTQY
TRBV7-2 ASSLEAGGSYEQY
TRBV5-1 ASWDGLMNTEAF
TRBV27 ASSTGRETQY
TRBV20-1 SARDGWTGVANTGELF
TRBV27 ASRGWGLAGGETQY
TRBV7-9 ASSLGLTPTDTQY
TRBV29-1 SVEDSWTEDTEAF
TRBV5-5 ASSLDGGRVVMDEQF
TRBV12-3/TRBV12-4 ASSSDTPYEQY
TRBV6-6 ASRSSGGAPDTQY
TRBV5-1 ASSLETVDGANVLT
TRBV20-1 STYSTSGRDNEQF
TRBV20-1 SARDNNYGYT
TRBV29-1 SVVRALNAEAF
TRBV28 ASKGQAFSGNTIY
TRBV9 ASSVSPSYVVNTEAF
TRBV5-1 ASSWLGNSNTEAF
TRBV6-1 ASSAAPAWGETQY
TRBV20-1 SATLPGGGDGYT
TRBV20-1 SAGYRPPSYEQY